These T cell receptor beta chains were read from a single sample in a study of CD8+CD57+ T cells in acquired aplastic anemia. MiXCR was run by TCRdb on the reads, yielding one entry per CDR3 protein. The sample includes around 180,000 distinct CDR3 sequences, under 75% of them seen just once. Source material: sorted CD4+, CD8+, or CD8+CD57+ T cells (not recorded which) from PBMCs. The receptors here all came from a human donor in good health. Each CDR3 is given with its conserved first and last residue. The order of the fields is V gene, J gene, D gene, clone size, CDR3 protein, CDR3 DNA. D genes are given only for firm matches. Not every row has a clone size; where given, it reads once, few, many or a size class.

TRBV10-1	TRBJ1-2	-	few	CASRPTEDYGYTF	TGCGCCAGCAGACCAACAGAAGACTATGGCTACACCTTC
TRBV20-1	TRBJ2-7	TRBD2	-	CSATRGGTSGRAKEQYF	TGCAGTGCTACAAGAGGGGGGACTAGCGGGAGGGCCAAGGAGCAGTACTTC
TRBV7-9	TRBJ2-6	-	-	CADSLAVWGLISGANVLTF	TGTGCCGACAGCTTAGCCGTCTGGGGACTCATCTCTGGGGCCAACGTCCTGACTTTC
TRBV20-1	TRBJ2-5	-	few	CSASNTYALTKTQYF	TGCAGTGCTAGCAACACATACGCGTTAACGAAGACCCAGTACTTC
TRBV9	TRBJ1-5	-	-	CASSVAGYSNQPQHF	TGTGCCAGCAGCGTAGCAGGGTATAGCAATCAGCCCCAGCATTTT
TRBV24-1	TRBJ2-3	-	-	CATSLAGRGDTQYF	TGTGCCACCAGTTTGGCAGGGAGAGGAGATACGCAGTATTTT
TRBV19	TRBJ2-3	TRBD1	-	CASSTGTGVVDTQYF	TGTGCCAGTAGTACCGGGACAGGGGTAGTAGATACGCAGTATTTT
TRBV7-9	TRBJ1-1	-	-	CASSRDLPEAFF	TGTGCCAGCAGCAGGGACTTGCCTGAAGCTTTCTTT
TRBV24-1	TRBJ2-1	TRBD2	-	CATSDTLRRERSDEQFF	TGTGCCACCAGTGACACACTGAGGCGGGAGAGGTCTGATGAGCAGTTCTTC
TRBV7-2	TRBJ2-7	TRBD1	many	CASSLLQGAGYEQYF	TGTGCCAGCAGCCTCCTACAGGGGGCTGGCTACGAGCAGTACTTC
TRBV9	TRBJ2-7	TRBD2	-	CARSESTSGSYEQYF	TGTGCCAGAAGCGAGTCTACTAGCGGGAGCTACGAGCAGTACTTC
TRBV20-1	TRBJ2-5	-	-	CSARGLDTDPRETQYF	TGCAGTGCTAGGGGATTGGACACCGACCCCAGAGAGACCCAGTACTTC
TRBV9	TRBJ2-5	TRBD2	-	CASSTGGARETQYF	TGTGCCAGCAGCACCGGGGGGGCAAGGGAGACCCAGTACTTC
TRBV14	TRBJ2-1	-	-	CAWSGVAEQFF	TGTGCCTGGAGTGGAGTAGCCGAGCAGTTCTTC
TRBV2	TRBJ1-2	-	few	CASTEGNYGYTF	TGTGCCAGCACGGAGGGAAACTATGGCTACACCTTC
TRBV2	TRBJ2-3	-	-	CASLREATDTQYF	TGTGCCAGCCTACGTGAGGCGACAGATACGCAGTATTTT
TRBV7-9	TRBJ2-3	-	-	CASSFFGAVDTQYF	TGTGCCAGCAGCTTTTTCGGGGCCGTAGATACGCAGTATTTT
TRBV9	TRBJ2-7	TRBD1	once	CASTIGGRPYEQYF	TGTGCCAGCACCATAGGGGGCAGACCCTACGAGCAGTACTTC
TRBV5-6	TRBJ2-1	TRBD2	many	CASSQEGSGSSIDEQFF	TGTGCCAGCAGCCAGGAGGGGAGCGGGAGTTCGATCGATGAGCAGTTCTTC
TRBV6-5	TRBJ2-7	-	-	CASSYKGARPLEQYF	TGTGCCAGCAGTTATAAAGGAGCCAGGCCGTTGGAGCAGTACTTC
TRBV7-2	TRBJ1-2	-	-	CASSPAGNYGYTF	TGTGCCAGCAGCCCGGCCGGTAACTATGGCTACACCTTC
TRBV25-1	TRBJ2-1	TRBD2	-	CASSRAGGLNEQFF	TGTGCCAGCAGTCGAGCGGGAGGGTTGAATGAGCAGTTCTTC
TRBV20-1	TRBJ1-4	-	once	CSAKRGSNEKLFF	TGCAGTGCTAAGAGGGGGTCGAACGAAAAACTGTTTTTT
TRBV20-1	TRBJ2-1	TRBD2	-	CSAQWGGNEQFF	TGCAGTGCCCAGTGGGGGGGAAATGAGCAGTTCTTC
TRBV20-1	TRBJ1-6	-	-	CSARNEAVPPLHF	TGCAGTGCTAGAAACGAGGCGGTACCACCCCTCCACTTT
TRBV7-6	TRBJ2-5	TRBD2	-	CASSLVGTSGVHQETQYF	TGTGCCAGCAGCTTAGTTGGGACTAGCGGGGTACACCAAGAGACCCAGTACTTC
TRBV7-8	TRBJ1-6	-	few	CASSLLHPDSPLHF	TGTGCCAGCAGCTTACTACATCCCGACTCACCCCTCCACTTT
TRBV7-9	TRBJ2-7	TRBD2	many	CASGGGTTYEQYF	TGTGCCAGCGGCGGGGGGACCACCTACGAGCAGTACTTC
TRBV7-6	TRBJ1-1	-	-	CASSPARPTEAFF	TGTGCCAGCAGCCCTGCCCGGCCCACTGAAGCTTTCTTT
TRBV7-9	TRBJ1-1	-	-	CASSVLTGEAFF	TGTGCCAGCAGCGTACTAACAGGGGAAGCTTTCTTT
TRBV7-9	TRBJ2-5	-	-	CASSLALGRQYF	TGTGCCAGCAGCTTAGCGTTGGGACGGCAGTACTTC
TRBV9	TRBJ2-2	-	few	CASSGSNTEAFFGQVSGELFF	-
TRBV24-1	TRBJ2-3	-	-	CATSVGWGASGTDTQYF	TGTGCCACCAGTGTGGGCTGGGGCGCATCCGGCACAGATACGCAGTATTTT
TRBV19	TRBJ2-2	-	-	CANPRWTITAGELFF	TGTGCCAACCCGAGGTGGACGATTACCGCCGGGGAGCTGTTTTTT
TRBV7-8	TRBJ2-2	-	many	CASSLEWAGELFF	TGTGCCAGCAGCTTAGAGTGGGCCGGGGAGCTGTTTTTT